This TCR beta chain was found in a study of blood T cell repertoires in COVID-19 (dated by TCRdb to 2020 to 2022). About the full investigation: The collaborator samples originated in the United States, Italy and Spain and spanned the acute and convalescent phases of COVID-19. HLA class I and class II types, where available, came from metadata supplied by the sample provider rather than from assay-based typing. A de-identified subject ID, COVID-19 status, age in years and sex were almost always included in the sample metadata. The prospective study material was composed of cDNA or gDNA derived from T cells, B-cell-depleted T cells, or PBMCs. The repertoires were made available in a free public database intended to serve as a resource for research on the immune response to SARS-CoV-2. Samples came from the ongoing ImmuneRACE study (first 160 participants) plus 1,254 subjects from 6 global collaborators. Deeply sampled blood TCRbeta repertoires from subjects exposed to, actively infected with, or recovered from COVID-19 were included in the dataset.

Participants in the prospective study were aged roughly 18 to 100 years, lived in about two dozen United States geographic areas, and enrolled through a virtual design. In the prospective study, cohorts were assigned on the basis of participant-reported clinical history obtained from a screening survey and a study questionnaire. Exposed participants were defined as having been in contact with someone with a PCR-confirmed or clinician-diagnosed COVID-19 case within 2 weeks of study entry. In the prospective study, mobile phlebotomists collected whole blood, serum and a nasopharyngeal or oropharyngeal swab from each participant. Additional blood draws and questionnaires over an approximately two-month period could optionally be provided by prospective study participants. Before DNA extraction, blood samples from the prospective study were shipped at room temperature or frozen. Comments on this clone: It has no known antigen specificity. Within one base of it there is no much larger clone, and no base qualities were kept.

CDR1 and CDR2 are drawn from the germline V gene: KGHDR, SFDVKD. Spanning cysteine to phenylalanine, the CDR3 consists of 15 amino acids. The sequence is cut down to CDR3 DNA, 45 bases in frame from base 1. The V end loses 5 bases and the J end loses 1 base, and a stretch of 13 bases separates them. The immunoSEQ Assay, a bias-controlled multiplex PCR, was used to amplify TCRbeta CDR3 regions from genomic DNA. Concerning the study's data processing: Within the assay, amplification of reference gene primers was used to estimate how many nucleated cells each sample contained. To quantify the absolute abundance of each unique TCRbeta CDR3 rearrangement, sequence reads were collapsed and filtered. For each sample, productive Simpson clonality was calculated as the square root of Simpson's diversity index across productive rearrangements. TCRdb provides this immuneACCESS table in a form limited to in-frame rearrangements. Some clones are lacking; in checked studies, under half of them reflect an unresolved V gene, and why the rest are absent is not known. The V and J calls and clone size come from that table; D and trimming were worked out from the DNA. In all, the sample holds some 200,000 clones, and about 83% of those were seen once. The ten top clones hold 4.5% to 5% of the sample.

Summary of the overall study and its limitations: How much clinical and demographic metadata was included differed by source and by participant, and the metadata was provided uncurated.

Sample: PBMCs or T cells enriched from blood (not recorded which). The rearrangement joined TRBV24-1 to TRBJ1-2; the D segment could be TRBD1, given 5 matching bases. The receptor's source is a woman in her forties or fifties who had been exposed to COVID-19. The bases read TGTGCCACCAGTGGAGGGACGGGAGTTAACTATGGCTACACCTTC. It encodes CATSGGTGVNYGYTF.